This is a list of T cell receptor beta chains from one sample in a study of CD8 T cells in ankylosing spondylitis. Each CDR3 protein is one row after TCRdb ran MiXCR on the 5' RACE reads. The sample records about 360,000 distinct CDR3 sequences, over 12% being singletons. The source material was blood, either unsorted or a sorted T cell fraction (not recorded which). These receptors were obtained from a male donor with ankylosing spondylitis or in good health (not recorded which). The CDR3 runs from the conserved cysteine through the conserved F or W. Fields, in order: clone size, D gene, V gene, J gene, CDR3 DNA, CDR3 protein. A D gene is named only where the DNA matches it firmly. Some rows have no size entry. The others give once, few or many, or a class for an expanded clone.

size: few
D: TRBD1
V: TRBV3-1
J: TRBJ2-2
DNA: TGTGCCAGCAGCCACCCTCCCCCGGGACAGGAATACACCGGGGAGCTGTTTTTT
CDR3: CASSHPPPGQEYTGELFF

size: few
D: -
V: TRBV14
J: TRBJ1-4
DNA: TGTGCCAGCAGCCAAGGGGCTGAAAAACTGTTTTTT
CDR3: CASSQGAEKLFF

size: many
D: -
V: TRBV27
J: TRBJ1-5
DNA: TGTGCCAGCAGTCCCGGAAATCAGCCCCAGCATTTT
CDR3: CASSPGNQPQHF

size: many
D: TRBD1
V: TRBV5-1
J: TRBJ1-4
DNA: TGCGCCAGCAGCTCGGGGACAGGGTATGATAATGAAAAACTGTTTTTT
CDR3: CASSSGTGYDNEKLFF

size: -
D: -
V: TRBV5-1
J: TRBJ1-2
DNA: TGCGCCAGCAGCCCGAAGGAACGGGTCAATGGCTACACCTTC
CDR3: CASSPKERVNGYTF

size: -
D: -
V: TRBV5-6
J: TRBJ1-4
DNA: TGTGCCAGCAGCCCCCGGGGATCGGTAAAACTGTTTTTT
CDR3: CASSPRGSVKLFF

size: -
D: TRBD1
V: TRBV19
J: TRBJ2-7
DNA: TGTGCCAGCGGACAGGGAAGCTCCTACGAGCAGTACTTC
CDR3: CASGQGSSYEQYF

size: -
D: TRBD2
V: TRBV27
J: TRBJ2-3
DNA: TGTGCCAGCAGTTCCGAGACTAGCGGATTCACAGATACGCAGTATTTT
CDR3: CASSSETSGFTDTQYF

size: -
D: TRBD1
V: TRBV5-1
J: TRBJ2-5
DNA: TGCGCCAGCAGCTCGTGGGGGACAGAACAAGAGACCCAGTACTTC
CDR3: CASSSWGTEQETQYF

size: few
D: TRBD2
V: TRBV6-1
J: TRBJ2-2
DNA: TGTGCCAGCAGGGTCGACCGGACTAGCGGGGGCGGGGAGCTGTTTTTT
CDR3: CASRVDRTSGGGELFF

size: -
D: -
V: TRBV5-1
J: TRBJ2-7
DNA: TGCGCCAGCAGATTGTTGGACAGCCACCCCTACGAGCAGTACTTC
CDR3: CASRLLDSHPYEQYF

size: few
D: -
V: TRBV28
J: TRBJ1-5
DNA: TGTGCCAGCAGGGTGCGAGGAGGGACCCTACTGCCCCAGCATTTT
CDR3: CASRVRGGTLLPQHF

size: -
D: -
V: TRBV11-3
J: TRBJ1-1
DNA: TGTGCCAGCAGGTGGTCAGGGGTAAACACTGAAGCTTTCTTT
CDR3: CASRWSGVNTEAFF

size: few
D: TRBD1
V: TRBV12-3/TRBV12-4
J: TRBJ2-7
DNA: TGTGCCAGCAGGATGGGACAGGGGGCCTACGAGCAGTACTTC
CDR3: CASRMGQGAYEQYF

size: few
D: -
V: TRBV9
J: TRBJ2-7
DNA: TGTGCCAGCAGCGTTGAGGGGCAGCCTCCCTACGAGCAGTACTTC
CDR3: CASSVEGQPPYEQYF

size: -
D: -
V: TRBV4-1
J: TRBJ2-3
DNA: TGCGCCAGCAGCCCCGGGCCAGCGCGCACAGATACGCAGTATTTT
CDR3: CASSPGPARTDTQYF

size: many
D: -
V: TRBV5-1
J: TRBJ1-1
DNA: TGCGCCAGCAGCTTGGGAGGCAATAAGGACACTGAAGCTTTCTTT
CDR3: CASSLGGNKDTEAFF

size: -
D: -
V: TRBV11-2
J: TRBJ2-3
DNA: TGTGCCAGCGGCTTGCCGGGTGCAGATACGCAGTATTTT
CDR3: CASGLPGADTQYF

size: -
D: -
V: TRBV12-5
J: TRBJ1-5
DNA: TGTGCTAGTGCCTGGGGGCAGTTCAATCAGCCCCAGCATTTT
CDR3: CASAWGQFNQPQHF

size: few
D: -
V: TRBV5-1
J: TRBJ1-4
DNA: TGCGCCAGCAGCTCCAACCCGGCAACTAATGAAAAACTGTTTTTT
CDR3: CASSSNPATNEKLFF

size: -
D: -
V: TRBV12-3/TRBV12-4
J: TRBJ1-6
DNA: TGTGCCAGCAGTATGGGGGGAGAGTCACCCCTCCACTTT
CDR3: CASSMGGESPLHF

size: -
D: -
V: TRBV21-1
J: TRBJ2-5
DNA: TGTGCCAGCCCCAAGCGAGGGGGCCAGTACTTC
CDR3: CASPKRGGQYF

size: -
D: TRBD1
V: TRBV9
J: TRBJ1-3
DNA: TGTGCCAGCAGCGTAGGAGGATCCGGACAGGTTGGAAACACCATATATTTT
CDR3: CASSVGGSGQVGNTIYF

size: few
D: TRBD2
V: TRBV5-1
J: TRBJ2-7
DNA: TGCGCCAGCAGCTCGGTGGCGGGAGCCACCTACGAGCAGTACTTC
CDR3: CASSSVAGATYEQYF

size: many
D: TRBD2
V: TRBV3-1
J: TRBJ2-1
DNA: TGTGCCAGCAGCCTAGCGGGAGCAGATGAGCAGTTCTTC
CDR3: CASSLAGADEQFF

size: -
D: -
V: TRBV7-9
J: TRBJ2-7
DNA: TGTGCCAGCAGCTTAGCGGGGCAGGGAGGAGACGAGCAGTACTTC
CDR3: CASSLAGQGGDEQYF

size: few
D: -
V: TRBV3-1
J: TRBJ1-1
DNA: TGTGCCAGCAGCCAAGTAGGCCTGAACACTGAAGCTTTCTTT
CDR3: CASSQVGLNTEAFF

size: many
D: -
V: TRBV12-3/TRBV12-4
J: TRBJ1-1
DNA: TGTGCCAGCAGTTTGTGGGGGGGGAACACTGAAGCTTTCTTT
CDR3: CASSLWGGNTEAFF

size: few
D: -
V: TRBV5-1
J: TRBJ1-3
DNA: TGCGCCAGCACTCTTCAAGGCGGCGGCTCTGGAAACACCATATATTTT
CDR3: CASTLQGGGSGNTIYF

size: -
D: TRBD1
V: TRBV28
J: TRBJ2-2
DNA: TGTGCCAGCAGTTCCCCATTGAGGTTCGACAGGGCCCGTCGAGAGACCGGGGAGCTGTTTTTT
CDR3: CASSSPLRFDRARRETGELFF

size: -
D: -
V: TRBV4-1
J: TRBJ2-1
DNA: TGCGCCAGCAGCCAACCCACTAGACTCACTTACAATGAGCAGTTCTTC
CDR3: CASSQPTRLTYNEQFF

size: -
D: -
V: TRBV21-1
J: TRBJ1-1
DNA: TGTGCCAGCAGCAAAAAAGGGTGCACTGAAGCTTTCTTT
CDR3: CASSKKGCTEAFF

size: few
D: TRBD2
V: TRBV20-1
J: TRBJ2-2
DNA: TGCAGTGCTAGGGCTAGCGGGAGCACCGGGGAGCTGTTTTTT
CDR3: CSARASGSTGELFF

size: -
D: -
V: TRBV2
J: TRBJ2-3
DNA: TGTGCCAGCAGTTCACAAGGATTTTCAGATACGCAGTATTTT
CDR3: CASSSQGFSDTQYF

size: few
D: TRBD1
V: TRBV7-9
J: TRBJ1-1
DNA: TGTGCCAGCAGCTTCCCCGGGACAGGGAACACTGAAGCTTTCTTT
CDR3: CASSFPGTGNTEAFF